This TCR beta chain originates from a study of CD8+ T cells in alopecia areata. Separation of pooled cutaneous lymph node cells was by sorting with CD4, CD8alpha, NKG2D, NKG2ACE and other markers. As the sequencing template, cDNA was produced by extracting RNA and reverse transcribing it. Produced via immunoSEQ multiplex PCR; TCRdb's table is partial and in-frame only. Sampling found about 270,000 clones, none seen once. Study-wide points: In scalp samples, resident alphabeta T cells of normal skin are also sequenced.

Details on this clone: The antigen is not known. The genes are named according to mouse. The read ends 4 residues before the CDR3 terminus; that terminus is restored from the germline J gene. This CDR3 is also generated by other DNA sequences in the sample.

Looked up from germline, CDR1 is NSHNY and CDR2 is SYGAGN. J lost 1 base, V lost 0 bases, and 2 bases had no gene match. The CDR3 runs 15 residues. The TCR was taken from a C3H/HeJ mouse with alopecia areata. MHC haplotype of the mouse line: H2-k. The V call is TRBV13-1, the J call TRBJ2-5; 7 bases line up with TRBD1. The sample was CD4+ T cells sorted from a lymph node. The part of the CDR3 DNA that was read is TGTGCCAGCAGTGATGCTGGGACAGACCAAGAC. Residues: CASSDAGTDQD. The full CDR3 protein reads CASSDAGTDQDTQYF.